A selection of T cell receptor beta chains follows, all from one sample in a study of shared clonotypes between healthy human individuals. TCRdb's table, derived via immunoSEQ multiplex PCR, lists solely in-frame clones and lacks some. The table has some 1.1 million clones, roughly 77% seen once. Sequences were obtained from memory CD4+ T cells from PBMCs. Source of these receptors: a young man in good health. Some clones in this sample may be carry-over from other donors' samples. The CDR3 runs from the conserved cysteine through the conserved F or W. A D gene is named only where the DNA matches it firmly. A row's size may be missing; if present it is once, few, many or a size class.

>NA|NA|TRBV7-3|TRBJ2-1
CASSLLVRGDEQFF
TGTGCCAGCAGCTTATTGGTCCGGGGCGATGAGCAGTTCTTC
>NA|NA|TRBV7-9|TRBJ2-4
CASSLGGAKNIQYF
TGTGCCAGCAGCTTAGGTGGAGCCAAAAACATTCAGTACTTC
>NA|NA|TRBV5-1|TRBJ2-7
CASSSGQKGPYEQYF
TGCGCCAGCAGTTCCGGACAGAAGGGCCCCTACGAGCAGTACTTC
>NA|NA|TRBV25-1|TRBJ2-5
CASSERGKGQFQETQYF
TGTGCCAGCAGTGAACGAGGAAAAGGACAGTTCCAAGAGACCCAGTACTTC
>TRBD2|few|TRBV5-4|TRBJ2-3
CASSLGLAGMDTQYF
TGTGCCAGCAGCCTAGGACTAGCGGGAATGGATACGCAGTATTTT
>NA|NA|TRBV30|TRBJ2-2
CAWSRGRQAGELFF
TGTGCCTGGAGTCGAGGGAGACAAGCCGGGGAGCTGTTTTTT
>TRBD1|NA|TRBV19|TRBJ1-4
CASSIGGTVGEKLFF
TGTGCCAGTAGTATAGGTGGGACAGTCGGCGAAAAACTGTTTTTT
>NA|few|TRBV29-1|TRBJ2-1
CSVLSPGVYNEQFF
TGCAGCGTCCTCTCCCCGGGAGTCTACAATGAGCAGTTCTTC
>TRBD1|NA|TRBV28|TRBJ2-1
CASRMDRVGEQFF
TGTGCCAGCAGGATGGACAGGGTGGGTGAGCAGTTCTTC
>TRBD1|NA|TRBV6-5|TRBJ2-7
CASSPGTGAREQYF
TGTGCCAGCAGTCCGGGGACAGGGGCCCGCGAGCAGTACTTC
>NA|NA|TRBV11-2|TRBJ2-6
CASSLTQGISGANVLTF
TGTGCCAGCAGCTTAACACAGGGAATCTCTGGGGCCAACGTCCTGACTTTC
>TRBD2|NA|TRBV6-6|TRBJ2-7
CASSYGTSGSRYEQYF
TGTGCCAGCAGTTACGGGACTAGCGGGAGTAGGTACGAGCAGTACTTC
>NA|NA|TRBV28|TRBJ1-1
CASSAALAGANTEAFF
TGTGCCAGCAGTGCAGCCTTGGCCGGAGCGAACACTGAAGCTTTCTTT
>NA|NA|TRBV6-5|TRBJ2-5
CASQISQGAREQYF
TGTGCCAGCCAAATATCGCAGGGGGCGCGGGAGCAGTACTTC
>NA|NA|TRBV6-1|TRBJ1-2
CASSEMDRAYGYTF
TGTGCCAGCAGTGAAATGGACAGAGCCTATGGCTACACCTTC
>TRBD2|NA|TRBV2|TRBJ2-3
CASSALAGGTTDTQYF
TGTGCCAGCAGTGCACTAGCGGGAGGGACCACAGATACGCAGTATTTT
>TRBD2|NA|TRBV27|TRBJ2-5
CASSPLAGGVGETQYF
TGTGCCAGCAGTCCACTAGCGGGGGGGGTTGGGGAGACCCAGTACTTC
>NA|NA|TRBV30|TRBJ2-1
CAWRGAYHNEQFF
TGTGCCTGGAGGGGAGCTTACCACAATGAGCAGTTCTTC
>TRBD2|NA|TRBV10-3|TRBJ2-1
CAITGGNEQFF
TGTGCCATAACGGGGGGGAATGAGCAGTTCTTC
>NA|few|TRBV14|TRBJ2-5
CASSQSSQETQYF
TGTGCCAGCAGCCAATCCTCTCAAGAGACCCAGTACTTC
>TRBD1|NA|TRBV7-2|TRBJ1-6
CASRDRGGNSPLHF
TGTGCCAGCAGGGACAGGGGTGGGAATTCACCCCTCCACTTT
>NA|NA|TRBV28|TRBJ2-1
CASSFRPDNEQFF
TGTGCCAGCAGTTTCAGACCCGACAATGAGCAGTTCTTC
>TRBD2|NA|TRBV5-1|TRBJ2-2
CASSLVSGANTGELFF
TGCGCCAGCAGCTTGGTTAGCGGGGCTAACACCGGGGAGCTGTTTTTT
>NA|NA|TRBV4-3|TRBJ1-2
CASSPRRGFNYGYTF
TGCGCCAGCAGCCCCCGACGGGGATTTAACTATGGCTACACCTTC